This paragraph covers one T cell receptor beta chain sequence. The sample originates from a study of blood T cell repertoires in COVID-19. The germline CDR1 and CDR2 sequences are MGHDK and SYGVNS. This CDR3 has 17 amino acids. V lost 6 bases, J lost 2 bases, and 9 bases stayed unmatched. Repertoires were generated with immunoSEQ multiplex PCR, while TCRdb's copy carries only in-frame clones and drops some. The sample has 250,000 to 400,000 clones; about 91% are singletons. The origin of this receptor is a woman in her 30s with COVID-19, enrolled during active disease. V gene TRBV25-1 combines with J gene TRBJ2-3; 12 bases line up with TRBD1. The sample taken for sequencing was peripheral blood. The CDR3 DNA reads as TGTGCCAGCAGAGGGGGGACAGGGGGCAGGAACACAGATACGCAGTATTTT. Protein product: CASRGGTGGRNTDTQYF.